Described below is a single TCR beta chain sequence and its context. Its antigen has not been determined. Per-base quality was not reported, and no clone a single base away is much larger than it. The CDR3 measures 13 amino acids from cysteine to phenylalanine. Only the CDR3 portion is preserved as DNA: 39 bases, with reading frame beginning at the first base. The germline V gene encodes CDR1 SEHNR and CDR2 FQNEAQ (reference sequence). V was cut back by 5 bases and J by 8 bases, leaving a gap of 15 bases between them. The library came from the immunoSEQ multiplex PCR assay. As for the original processing: A statistical classification framework was developed to diagnose cytomegalovirus status using the catalog of TCR beta chain sequences. TCRdb limited this immuneACCESS table to in-frame rearrangements with V and J called. A share of clones is missing; checked studies link under half to unresolved V genes, and the rest is unexplained. The D gene and trimming were derived from the DNA, and the V and J assignments and clone size from that table. For this sample the table gives about 190,000 clones, of which around 88% were detected only once. Clones ranked in the top ten supply over 1.1% of the sample.

Separate from the roughly 630-subject first cohort, the validation cohort of over 90 subjects was the group to which the donors belonged. The sample originates from a study of cytomegalovirus exposure and HLA in healthy donors (dated by TCRdb to about 2017). In terms of the full investigation: A later analysis indicated that the 90 to 150 validation repertoires were generated on the platform also employed for the roughly 720 repertoires of the first cohort. High-throughput TCR immunosequencing, statistical association of individual TCRs with disease status, and machine learning were combined to predict cytomegalovirus infection status. The study aimed to test whether cataloging public T cell receptors could reveal signatures of past pathogen exposure. Along with the roughly 610-subject first cohort, a separate validation cohort of approximately 110 different subjects was used.

What the research found in general, with its limitations: It was suggested by the authors that the approach could potentially be generalized to other disease states and immunological phenotypes. In vitro tests confirmed that a few of the cytomegalovirus-associated TCR beta chains recognize cytomegalovirus antigens. The classifier was reported to diagnose cytomegalovirus status with high specificity and sensitivity in both the original and validation cohorts. A total of fewer than 200 TCR beta chains were listed by the study as associated with cytomegalovirus. While some public TCRs were present in many individuals, most TCR sequences turned up only very rarely across donors. All 120 or so repertoires were used to score co-occurrence in the validation cohort in a later analysis, because that analysis had no HLA typing for the cohort. Of the cluster scores, 94% were above 0 in a later analysis, which found that TCRs clustered in the first cohort also tended to co-occur in the 95 to 150 validation repertoires.

The chain employs TRBV7-9 and TRBJ1-2, with the identity of the D gene unclear. This TCR was sampled from a woman aged 18-29 years in good health and CMV-seronegative. Specimen: PBMCs. In nucleotide form, the sequence is TGTGCCAGCAGCCCTCTGGGGAGGGAGGGCTACACCTTC. It translates to CASSPLGREGYTF.